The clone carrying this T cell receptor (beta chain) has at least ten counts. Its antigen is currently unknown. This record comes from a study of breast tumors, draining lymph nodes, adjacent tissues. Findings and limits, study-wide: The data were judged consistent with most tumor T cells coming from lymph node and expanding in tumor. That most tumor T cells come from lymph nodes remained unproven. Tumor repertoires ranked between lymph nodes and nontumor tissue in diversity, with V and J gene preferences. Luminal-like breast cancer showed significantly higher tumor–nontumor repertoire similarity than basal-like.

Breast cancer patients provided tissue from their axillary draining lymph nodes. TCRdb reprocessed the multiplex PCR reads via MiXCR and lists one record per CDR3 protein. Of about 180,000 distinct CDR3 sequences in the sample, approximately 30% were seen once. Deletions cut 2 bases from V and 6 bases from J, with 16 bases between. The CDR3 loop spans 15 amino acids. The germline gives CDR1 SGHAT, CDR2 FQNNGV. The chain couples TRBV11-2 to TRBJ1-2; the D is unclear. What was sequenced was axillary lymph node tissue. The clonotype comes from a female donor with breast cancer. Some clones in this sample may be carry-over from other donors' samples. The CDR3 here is CASSLMEQSFDGYTF. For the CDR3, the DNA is TGTGCCAGCAGCTTAATGGAACAGTCATTCGATGGCTACACCTTC. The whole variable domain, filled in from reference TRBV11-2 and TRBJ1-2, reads EAGVAQSPRYKIIEKRQSVAFWCNPISGHATLYWYQQILGQGPKLLIQFQNNGVVDDSQLPKDRFSAERLKGVDSTLKIQPAKLEDSAVYLCASSLMEQSFDGYTFGSGTRLTVV.